Listed here is a single T cell receptor beta chain. This sample was taken from a study of T cell changes during pregnancy in multiple sclerosis. From germline, CDR1 is SGHRS and CDR2 YFSETQ. The CDR3 sequence is 16 residues long. Unmatched junction bases numbered 6, after V lost 2 bases and J lost 0 bases. Libraries were prepared by immunoSEQ multiplex PCR; TCRdb keeps only in-frame clonotypes and omits some of them. The table shows approximately 100,000 clones, with roughly nine tenths occurring only once. The chain is built from TRBV5-1 and TRBJ2-5, with TRBD2 matching 8 bases. The sample here was peripheral blood, taken in the second trimester of pregnancy. The source is a female donor with multiple sclerosis, enrolled in a pregnancy study. DNA of the CDR3: TGCGCCAGCAGCTTTACTAGCGGACTCCACCAAGAGACCCAGTACTTC. Translating it yields CASSFTSGLHQETQYF.